This entry lists 3 T cell receptor beta chains sequenced from one sample in a study of early T cells in non-severe SARS-CoV-2 infection (dated by TCRdb to the early 2020s). The library came from 5' RACE. This sample was sequenced with a NextSeq 500. Using fastp at Q25 and MiXCR, TCRdb reprocessed the public reads and kept productive beta chains. When rows share a CDR3 protein, they turn into one entry using the most common DNA and genes. This sample holds tens of thousands of distinct CDR3 sequences; approximately 12% were observed only once. About 1.3% of the sample comes from the top ten. The sample in question was whole blood, obtained at baseline. These receptors originate from an adult who was a healthcare worker with PCR-confirmed SARS-CoV-2 infection or an uninfected control (not recorded which).

This clonotype was picked up a small number of times. The chain is built from TRBV12-3 or TRBV12-4 and TRBJ2-2; TRBD1 matches 8 bases. V was clipped by 5 bases and J by 4 bases; unmatched bases: 6. CDR3 size: 15 residues. CDR3 protein: CASSPGQASTGELFF. CDR3 DNA sequence: TGTGCCAGCAGTCCGGGACAGGCAAGCACCGGGGAGCTGTTTTTT.

The sample holds a few counts of this clonotype. The chain couples TRBV20-1 to TRBJ1-1; D gene ambiguous. The V gene lost 1 base and the J gene lost 1 base, with 10 bases spanning the gap. Germline V gene lookup returns CDR1 DFQATT and CDR2 SNEGSKA (reference sequence). The CDR3 length is 14 residues. The CDR3, as DNA: TGCAGTGCTAGAGCCCGGACGGAGAACACTGAAGCTTTCTTT. Amino acids: CSARARTENTEAFF.

This clonotype was counted at least ten times. The chain is built from TRBV5-1 and TRBJ2-7, with D perhaps assigned TRBD1 or TRBD2 (5 bases each). Germline CDR1 SGHRS, CDR2 YFSETQ. This CDR3 contains 14 residues. V lost 6 bases and J 0 bases, leaving 13 bases between the germline ends. The CDR3 protein is CASTPGPSSYEQYF. CDR3 bases: TGCGCCAGCACCCCGGGGCCGAGCTCCTACGAGCAGTACTTC.